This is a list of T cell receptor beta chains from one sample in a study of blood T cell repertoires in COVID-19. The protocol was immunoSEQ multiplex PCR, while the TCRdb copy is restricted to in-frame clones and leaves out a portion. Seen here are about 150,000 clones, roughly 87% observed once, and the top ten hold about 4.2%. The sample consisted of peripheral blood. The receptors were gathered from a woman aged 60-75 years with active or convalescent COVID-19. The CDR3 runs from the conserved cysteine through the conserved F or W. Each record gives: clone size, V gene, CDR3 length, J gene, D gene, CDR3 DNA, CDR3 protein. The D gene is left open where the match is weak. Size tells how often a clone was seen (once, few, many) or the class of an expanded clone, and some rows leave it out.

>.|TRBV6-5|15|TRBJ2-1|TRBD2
TGTGCCAGCAGGCCGGGACTAGCGGGGAGAAATGAGCAGTTCTTC
CASRPGLAGRNEQFF
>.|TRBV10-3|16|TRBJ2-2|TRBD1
TGTGCCATCAGGGGGACGGGACAGGAGTACACCGGGGAGCTGTTTTTT
CAIRGTGQEYTGELFF
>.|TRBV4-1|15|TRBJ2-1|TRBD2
TGCGCCAGCACCTCCGCAGCGGGGATTTACAATGAGCAGTTCTTC
CASTSAAGIYNEQFF
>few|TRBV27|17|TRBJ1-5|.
TGTGCCAGCAGTCCTAGAGGGCGGACAGACAGCAATCAGCCCCAGCATTTT
CASSPRGRTDSNQPQHF
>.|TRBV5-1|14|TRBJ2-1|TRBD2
TGCGCCAGCAGGACTAGCGGGGAGGGCAATGAGCAGTTCTTC
CASRTSGEGNEQFF
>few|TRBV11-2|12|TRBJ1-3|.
TGTGCCAGCAGCGGGGAGGGAAACACCATATATTTT
CASSGEGNTIYF
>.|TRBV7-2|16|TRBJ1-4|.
TGTGCCAGCAGCTCGACGGCGGGGGCAACTAATGAAAAACTGTTTTTT
CASSSTAGATNEKLFF
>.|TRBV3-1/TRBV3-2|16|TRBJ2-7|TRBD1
TGTGCCAGCAGCCAAGATCCGGGACAGAATTCCTACGAGCAGTACTTC
CASSQDPGQNSYEQYF
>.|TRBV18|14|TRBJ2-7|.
TGTGCCAGCTCACCAGGGATGATAGGGAGGGAGCAGTACTTC
CASSPGMIGREQYF
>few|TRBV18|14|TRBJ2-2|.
TGTGCCAGCTCACCCCCCGGGGTTCCCGGGGAGCTGTTTTTT
CASSPPGVPGELFF
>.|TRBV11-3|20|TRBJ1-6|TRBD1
TGTGCCAGCAGCTTAGAATCACTAAGGACCCGAGGGGGCCTGAGATCACCCCTCCACTTT
CASSLESLRTRGGLRSPLHF
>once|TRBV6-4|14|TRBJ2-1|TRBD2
TGTGCCAGCAGTGAATTGGGAGGGAACAATGAGCAGTTCTTC
CASSELGGNNEQFF
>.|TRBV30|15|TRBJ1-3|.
TGTGCCTGGAGTTTAGGGGTTCTCTCTGGAAACACCATATATTTT
CAWSLGVLSGNTIYF
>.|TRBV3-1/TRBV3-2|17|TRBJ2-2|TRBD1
TGTGCCAGCAGCCAAGCCGGACAGGGGAGATCGACCGGGGAGCTGTTTTTT
CASSQAGQGRSTGELFF
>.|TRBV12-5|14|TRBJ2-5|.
TGTGCTAGTGGTTTATTTCCAGGGCAAGAGACCCAGTACTTC
CASGLFPGQETQYF
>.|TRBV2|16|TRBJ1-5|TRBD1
TGTGCCAGCAGTCCACGGACAGGGGGTGGCAATCAGCCCCAGCATTTT
CASSPRTGGGNQPQHF
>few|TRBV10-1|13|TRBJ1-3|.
TGCGCCAGCAGTCAGGGGATCGGAAACACCATATATTTT
CASSQGIGNTIYF
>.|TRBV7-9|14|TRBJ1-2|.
TGTGCCAGCAGCTTAGCGGCGGCGGTGGGTGGCTACACCTTC
CASSLAAAVGGYTF
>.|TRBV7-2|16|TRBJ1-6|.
TGTGCCAGCAGCCCCGGCGCGGGGGCAGGGTATTCACCCCTCCACTTT
CASSPGAGAGYSPLHF